The 30 T cell receptor beta chains below come from one sample, sequenced in a study of OX40 agonist ivuxolimab in advanced cancers. Method: immunoSEQ multiplex PCR; TCRdb's copy keeps in-frame clones and lacks some. The sample holds tens of thousands of clones, roughly nine tenths seen once. The specimen comprised CD4+ or CD8+ T cells sorted from blood, sampled in a trial of the OX40 agonist ivuxolimab. These receptors were obtained from an adult with an advanced solid tumor such as melanoma, head and neck, liver or kidney cancer.

The rearrangement links TRBV5-1 to TRBJ2-2; TRBD2 might be the D (5 bases). Per germline, CDR1 SGHRS and CDR2 YFSETQ. V dropped 4 bases and J dropped 7 bases, with 11 bases sitting between them. The CDR3 loop spans 13 amino acids. The CDR3 region has the DNA TGCGCCAGCAGCGGGTCGGGAAACGGGGAGCTGTTTTTT. Translating it yields CASSGSGNGELFF. Together with reference TRBV5-1 and TRBJ2-2, the CDR3 gives the full variable domain: KAGVTQTPRYLIKTRGQQVTLSCSPISGHRSVSWYQQTPGQGLQFLFEYFSETQRNKGNFPGRFSGRQFSNSRSEMNVSTLELGDSALYLCASSGSGNGELFFGEGSRLTVL.

The table lists this clone with a count of one. The gene calls are TRBV6-5 and TRBJ1-2; 7 nucleotides agree with TRBD1. The CDR3 contains 14 residues. Germline CDR1 and CDR2: MNHEY and SVGAGI. V lost 0 bases, J lost 8 bases, and 6 bases stayed unmatched. CDR3 in DNA: TGTGCCAGCAGTTACTCCGAGGGGGCGGGAGGCTACACCTTC. This sequence encodes CASSYSEGAGGYTF.

The gene calls are TRBV10-3 and TRBJ2-5, with D uncertain. Trimming took off 9 bases at V and 4 bases at J, with 12 bases between the two ends. The CDR3 runs to 12 residues. Germline CDR1 and CDR2: ENHRY and SYGVKD. The CDR3 spells CAIGPGGETQYF. CDR3 bases: TGTGCCATAGGGCCGGGCGGAGAGACCCAGTACTTC.

The chain links TRBV29-1 to TRBJ2-2; D gene uncertain. Trimming removed 3 bases at V and 0 bases at J, with 8 bases between. The CDR3 contains 14 residues. Germline loops: CDR1 SQVTM, CDR2 ANQGSEA. CDR3 loop: CSVEFGANTGELFF. The CDR3 DNA follows: TGCAGCGTTGAGTTTGGGGCGAACACCGGGGAGCTGTTTTTT.

The V call is TRBV10-2, the J call TRBJ2-5; D is possibly TRBD2 (5 bases). CDR3 length: 13 residues. V lost 10 bases and J lost 1, with 13 bases in between. Germline values: CDR1 WSHSY, CDR2 SAAADI. As DNA, the CDR3 is TGCGCCACCCAGGAGGTAATCCAAGAGACCCAGTACTTC. Translation gives CATQEVIQETQYF.

This chain joins TRBV19 and TRBJ2-3; 7 nucleotides agree with TRBD1. CDR1 and CDR2 (germline): LNHDA, SQIVND (reference sequence). The J segment lost 1 base and the V segment lost 5 bases, leaving 15 bases of the junction unmatched. CDR3 length: 18 residues. The CDR3 region is CASSFPPSTGYGTDTQYF. Here the CDR3 DNA reads TGTGCCAGTAGTTTCCCCCCCTCGACAGGGTATGGCACAGATACGCAGTATTTT.

This chain joins TRBV7-6 and TRBJ1-1; D gene unclear. The CDR3 length is 14 residues. V shed 5 bases and J shed 3 bases, with 13 bases lying between them. CDR1 SGHVS and CDR2 FNYEAQ come from the germline V gene. CDR3 sequence (DNA): TGTGCCAGCAGCCCTAGGGTGGCGGACACTGAAGCTTTCTTT. Its protein is CASSPRVADTEAFF.

This rearrangement joins TRBV5-5 to TRBJ1-5; 10 bases are a match to TRBD1. Germline values: CDR1 SGHKS, CDR2 YYEKEE (reference sequence). The length of the CDR3 is 15 residues. The V segment lost 4 bases and the J segment 1 base; nucleotides outside the gene matches: 2. This chain's CDR3 is CASSQDRGSNQPQHF. In nucleotides, the CDR3 is TGTGCCAGCAGCCAGGACAGGGGGAGCAATCAGCCCCAGCATTTT.

V usage is TRBV7-8 and J usage is TRBJ2-7; TRBD2 aligns across 14 bases. Germline CDR1 SGHVS, CDR2 FQNEAQ. This CDR3 is 17 amino acids long. V shed 3 bases, J shed 1 base, and the junction held 5 bases outside the gene matches. DNA of the CDR3: TGTGCCAGCAGCTTTGGACTAGCGGGGGGTGGGTCCTACGAGCAGTACTTC. Residues: CASSFGLAGGGSYEQYF. Looking up the rest from reference TRBV7-8 and TRBJ2-7 gives the full variable domain: GAGVSQSPRYKVAKRGQDVALRCDPISGHVSLFWYQQALGQGPEFLTYFQNEAQLDKSGLPSDRFFAERPEGSVSTLKIQRTQQEDSAVYLCASSFGLAGGGSYEQYFGPGTRLTVT.

This clone was seen a handful of times. V is TRBV11-2 and J is TRBJ1-4, with D unresolved. Trimming removed 2 bases from V and 5 bases from J, with 6 bases in between. Germline CDR1 and CDR2: SGHAT and FQNNGV. The CDR3 sequence is 13 residues long. In DNA, the CDR3 is TGTGCCAGCAGCTTATTCAACAATGAAAAACTGTTTTTT. The encoded protein is CASSLFNNEKLFF.

The chain has TRBV13 and TRBJ2-7; D uncertain. This CDR3 is built from 14 residues. V lost 3 bases, J lost 7 bases, and 16 bases lay in between. Per germline, CDR1 PRHDT and CDR2 FYEKMQ (reference sequence). The CDR3 DNA sequence: TGTGCCAGCAGCTTCAACCTAGGATCTCGGGAGCAGTACTTC. Translated, it gives CASSFNLGSREQYF.

CDR3 protein: CASSIGPIEAFF. The CDR3, as DNA: TGTGCCAGTAGTATCGGACCGATAGAAGCTTTCTTT. The chain joins TRBV19 to TRBJ1-1, with unresolved D. The V end lost 3 bases, the J end lost 8 bases, and 10 bases lay between the germline ends. Per the germline V gene, CDR1 is LNHDA and CDR2 is SQIVND (reference sequence). The CDR3 has 12 residues.

The J gene is TRBJ2-5, the V gene TRBV10-3; D is perhaps TRBD2 (5 bases). The germline V gene has CDR1 ENHRY and CDR2 SYGVKD. The CDR3 spans 14 residues. V lost 7 bases and J lost 3, with 15 bases in between. CDR3 in DNA: TGTGCCATCAACCCGGGCCCGCGGGAAGAGACCCAGTACTTC. It yields the protein CAINPGPREETQYF.

The chain employs TRBV20-1 and TRBJ2-1; either TRBD1 or TRBD2 may supply D (6 bases each). The CDR3 loop spans 11 amino acids. V was pared by 8 bases and J by 8 bases, with 13 bases between. Germline V gene data show CDR1 as DFQATT and CDR2 as SNEGSKA (reference sequence). Written as DNA, the CDR3 is TGCAGTTCAAGGAGGGGGGATGAGCAGTTCTTC. As protein: CSSRRGDEQFF.

V usage is TRBV6-1 and J usage is TRBJ1-2, with D uncertain. Germline V lookup: CDR1 MNHNS, CDR2 SASEGT. The CDR3 runs 14 residues. Between the trimmed V and J ends, which lost 3 bases and 0 bases, there was a span of 8 bases. CDR3 sequence: CASSEELANYGYTF. CDR3 bases: TGTGCCAGCAGTGAGGAACTAGCTAACTATGGCTACACCTTC.

The chain is built from TRBV9 and TRBJ2-5, with 12 nucleotides matching TRBD2. The CDR3 loop spans 15 amino acids. Germline V gives CDR1 SGDLS, CDR2 YYNGEE. Germline trimming cut 3 bases from V and 5 bases from J; bases unmatched to any gene: 5. The CDR3 DNA sequence: TGTGCCAGCAGCGAATCGGGGACTAGCGGGGAGACCCAGTACTTC. Protein: CASSESGTSGETQYF.

This chain links TRBV5-6 with TRBJ2-2, with D unclear. The CDR3 spans 13 residues. V was clipped by 4 bases and J by 6 bases, with 10 bases between them. Germline V gives CDR1 SGHDT, CDR2 YYEEEE. The CDR3: CASSVTRSGELFF. The CDR3 bases are TGTGCCAGCAGCGTGACACGGTCCGGGGAGCTGTTTTTT.

This chain joins TRBV4-1 and TRBJ1-6, with D possibly TRBD1 on 5 matching bases. Germline V lookup: CDR1 MGHRA, CDR2 YSYEKL. Trimming took 0 bases from V and 7 from J, leaving 13 bases between them. This CDR3 contains 16 residues. The CDR3 is CASSQDRGGGNSPLHF. CDR3 DNA sequence: TGCGCCAGCAGCCAAGATCGGGGGGGTGGCAATTCACCCCTCCACTTT.

The chain links TRBV7-2 to TRBJ2-3; 7 bases are shared with TRBD2. The junction had 7 bases not matched to a gene; V was cut back by 5 bases and J by 2 bases. This CDR3 has 15 residues. CDR1 is SGHTA and CDR2 is FQGNSA in the germline V gene. The CDR3 protein is CASSPGGGPTDTQYF. The CDR3 DNA reads TGTGCCAGCAGCCCTGGGGGGGGTCCCACAGATACGCAGTATTTT.

This chain links TRBV7-6 with TRBJ1-2; a weak D match, TRBD1 (5 bases). The V end lost 5 bases, the J end lost 8 bases, and 12 bases lay between the germline ends. Per germline, CDR1 SGHVS and CDR2 FNYEAQ. The CDR3 runs 12 residues. The CDR3 DNA is TGTGCCAGCAGCGCTTCCAGGGAGGGCTACACCTTC. It encodes CASSASREGYTF.

This chain joins TRBV15 and TRBJ1-6, with D perhaps TRBD1 (5 bases). V was trimmed by 0 bases and J by 9 bases, leaving 21 bases between them. Germline-derived CDR1 and CDR2 are LNHNV and YYDKDF (reference sequence). The CDR3 is 18 amino acids. The CDR3 region is CATSRDPPDTEQFSPLHF. CDR3 in DNA: TGTGCCACCAGCAGAGATCCCCCGGACACAGAACAGTTTTCACCCCTCCACTTT.

The rearrangement joins TRBV15 to TRBJ2-3; 7 bases map to TRBD1. From germline, CDR1 is LNHNV and CDR2 YYDKDF (reference sequence). This CDR3 is built from 14 residues. The trim removed 4 bases at V and 4 bases at J, leaving 5 bases unmatched. CDR3 protein: CATSIDRVADTQYF. CDR3 DNA sequence: TGTGCCACCAGCATTGACAGGGTAGCAGATACGCAGTATTTT. Full variable domain (missing parts from reference TRBV15 and TRBJ2-3): DAMVIQNPRYQVTQFGKPVTLSCSQTLNHNVMYWYQQKSSQAPKLLFHYYDKDFNNEADTPDNFQSRRPNTSFCFLDIRSPGLGDTAMYLCATSIDRVADTQYFGPGTRLTVL.

The V and J genes are TRBV19 and TRBJ1-1; maybe TRBD1 (5 bases). Trimming stripped 3 bases from V and 3 bases from J, with 14 bases between. The CDR3 has 15 residues. Germline values: CDR1 LNHDA, CDR2 SQIVND (reference sequence). The CDR3 protein is CASSITGLGDTEAFF. As DNA, the CDR3 is TGTGCCAGTAGTATTACGGGACTCGGGGACACTGAAGCTTTCTTT.

The gene calls are TRBV11-2 and TRBJ2-1; 7 nucleotides align to TRBD1. V lost 5 bases, J lost 9 bases, and 4 bases stayed unmatched. The CDR3 is made up of 12 amino acids. CDR1 SGHAT and CDR2 FQNNGV come from the germline V gene. CDR3 sequence: CASSPPGGEQFF. The CDR3 DNA follows: TGTGCCAGCAGCCCTCCAGGGGGTGAGCAGTTCTTC. Looking up the rest from reference TRBV11-2 and TRBJ2-1 gives the full variable domain: EAGVAQSPRYKIIEKRQSVAFWCNPISGHATLYWYQQILGQGPKLLIQFQNNGVVDDSQLPKDRFSAERLKGVDSTLKIQPAKLEDSAVYLCASSPPGGEQFFGPGTRLTVL.

The rearrangement joins TRBV11-2 to TRBJ1-3, with 7 nucleotides matching TRBD1. The CDR3 is made up of 12 amino acids. CDR1 SGHAT and CDR2 FQNNGV come from the germline V gene. J lost 4 bases, V lost 11 bases, and 5 bases had no gene match. The DNA for the CDR3 is TGTGCCGGGGGGACAGTCGGAAACACCATATATTTT. This sequence encodes CAGGTVGNTIYF.

The CDR3 region is CASSRGGAYYNEQFF. CDR3 nucleotides: TGCGCCAGCAGCCGCGGGGGGGCCTACTACAATGAGCAGTTCTTC. This chain uses TRBV4-1 with TRBJ2-1, with 9 nucleotides matching TRBD2. The CDR3 contains 15 residues. The V gene end was trimmed by 4 bases and the J gene end by 3 bases; junction bases not matched to a gene: 4. In germline, CDR1 is MGHRA, CDR2 YSYEKL.

The rearrangement uses TRBV7-2 and TRBJ1-2; TRBD1 matches 8 bases. The V gene's germline CDR1 is SGHTA and CDR2 FQGNSA. The V and J ends lost 5 bases and 3 bases, in that order; junction bases with no gene match: 8. CDR3 length equals 15 residues. The CDR3 DNA follows: TGTGCCAGCAGCCTCCCGGGACAGGTACACTATGGCTACACCTTC. Encoded protein: CASSLPGQVHYGYTF.

This clone showed up just once. This chain links TRBV7-3 with TRBJ2-3; 12 positions match TRBD2. The V and J ends lost 4 bases and 0 bases, in that order; junction bases with no gene match: 11. This CDR3 is 19 amino acids long. Per germline, CDR1 SGHTA and CDR2 FQGTGA. CDR3: CASSSPLTSGGPSTDTQYF. In DNA form, the CDR3 reads TGTGCCAGCAGCTCCCCTTTGACTAGCGGGGGCCCTAGCACAGATACGCAGTATTTT.

This chain uses TRBV7-8 with TRBJ2-3, with 8 bases lining up with TRBD2. This CDR3 has 16 amino acids. Germline V lookup: CDR1 SGHVS, CDR2 FQNEAQ. V gave up 7 bases and J gave up 4 bases; unmatched junction bases: 13. Written as DNA, the CDR3 is TGTGCCAGCACCGAGTCGGGGGGGCCCCAGTCAGATACGCAGTATTTT. It translates to CASTESGGPQSDTQYF.

This clone was counted between two and nine times. The chain joins TRBV6-4 to TRBJ2-2; 8 bases agree with TRBD1. Germline V gene data show CDR1 as MRHNA and CDR2 as SNTAGT. This CDR3 has 15 residues. J was trimmed by 1 base and V by 6 bases; bases with no gene match: 4. The CDR3 nucleotides read TGTGCCAGCAGCCCCGGGACAGGGAACACCGGGGAGCTGTTTTTT. Amino acids: CASSPGTGNTGELFF.